This TCR beta chain was documented in a study of siplizumab effects on memory and regulatory T cells. V was shortened by 2 bases and J by 3 bases, with 18 bases between the two germline ends. Germline CDR1 SGHRS, CDR2 YFSETQ. The CDR3 length is 16 residues. Repertoires were generated with immunoSEQ multiplex PCR, while TCRdb's copy carries only in-frame clones and drops some. This table holds 100,000 or so clones, around 94% found once. Source material: non-Treg CD4+ T cells sorted from blood. The chain uses TRBV5-1 and TRBJ2-7; D remains unclear. The clonotype was recovered from a human donor in good health. The CDR3 DNA reads as TGCGCCAGCAGCTTTATCGGCCAGAATTCGGGCTACGAGCAGTACTTC. Translation gives CASSFIGQNSGYEQYF.